This T cell receptor beta chain came from a study of early T cells in non-severe SARS-CoV-2 infection. Overall study: From unsorted whole blood, bulk RNA was sequenced, and the chains remained unpaired.

Many counts were recorded for this clonotype. The antigen is undetermined. The CDR3 is 16 residues long. Germline V CDR1 and CDR2: MNHNS, SASEGT. V shed 2 bases and J 1 base; nucleotides not matched to a gene: 3. The TCR library protocol was used to attach unique molecular identifiers. These identifiers were attached to individual cDNA molecules. A single record per CDR3 protein comes from TCRdb applying MiXCR to the 5' RACE reads. The data contain about 25,000 distinct CDR3 sequences, around 4.5% of them singletons. Notes on the study in general: Reliance on VDJdb matching favored anti-spike CD8 responses; private and CD4 specificities were missed.

The source is an adult who was a healthcare worker with PCR-confirmed SARS-CoV-2 infection or an uninfected control (not recorded which). Sequenced material: whole blood. This chain connects TRBV6-1 to TRBJ2-1, with 9 nucleotides matching TRBD2. The CDR3 coding sequence is TGTGCCAGCAGTGAAAGCCTAGCGGGGTCCTACAATGAGCAGTTCTTC. It yields the protein CASSESLAGSYNEQFF.